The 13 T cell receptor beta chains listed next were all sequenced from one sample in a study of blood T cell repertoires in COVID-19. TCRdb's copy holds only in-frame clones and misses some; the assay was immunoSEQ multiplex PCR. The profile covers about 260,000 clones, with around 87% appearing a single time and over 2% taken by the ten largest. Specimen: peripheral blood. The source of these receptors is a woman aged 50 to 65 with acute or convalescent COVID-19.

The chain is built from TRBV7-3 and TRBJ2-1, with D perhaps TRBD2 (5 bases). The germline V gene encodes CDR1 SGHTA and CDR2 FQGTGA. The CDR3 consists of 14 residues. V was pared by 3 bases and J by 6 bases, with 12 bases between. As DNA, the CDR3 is TGTGCCAGCAGCTTGGGCCCTAGCTTCAATGAGCAGTTCTTC. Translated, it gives CASSLGPSFNEQFF.

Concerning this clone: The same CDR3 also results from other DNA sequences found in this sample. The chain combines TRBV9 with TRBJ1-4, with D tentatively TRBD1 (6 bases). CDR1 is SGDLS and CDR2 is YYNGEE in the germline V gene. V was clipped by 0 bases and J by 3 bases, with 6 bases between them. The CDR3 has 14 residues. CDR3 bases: TGTGCCAGCAGCGTAGGGACAGCTAATGAAAAACTGTTTTTT. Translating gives CASSVGTANEKLFF.

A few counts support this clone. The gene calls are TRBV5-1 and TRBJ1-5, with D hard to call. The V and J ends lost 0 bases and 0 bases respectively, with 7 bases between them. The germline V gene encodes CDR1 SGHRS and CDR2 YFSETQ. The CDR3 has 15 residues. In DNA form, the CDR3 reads TGCGCCAGCAGCTTGGTGGCAGGTAGCAATCAGCCCCAGCATTTT. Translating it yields CASSLVAGSNQPQHF. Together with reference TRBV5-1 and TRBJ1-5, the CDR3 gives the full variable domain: KAGVTQTPRYLIKTRGQQVTLSCSPISGHRSVSWYQQTPGQGLQFLFEYFSETQRNKGNFPGRFSGRQFSNSRSEMNVSTLELGDSALYLCASSLVAGSNQPQHFGDGTRLSIL.

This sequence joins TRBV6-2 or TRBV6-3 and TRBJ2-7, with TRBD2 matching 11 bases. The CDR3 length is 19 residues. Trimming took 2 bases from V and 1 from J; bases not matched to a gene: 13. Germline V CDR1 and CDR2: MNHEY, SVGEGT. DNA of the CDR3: TGTGCCAGCAGTTACGTCCTAGCGGGAGGACCCGTTATTTCCTACGAGCAGTACTTC. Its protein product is CASSYVLAGGPVISYEQYF.

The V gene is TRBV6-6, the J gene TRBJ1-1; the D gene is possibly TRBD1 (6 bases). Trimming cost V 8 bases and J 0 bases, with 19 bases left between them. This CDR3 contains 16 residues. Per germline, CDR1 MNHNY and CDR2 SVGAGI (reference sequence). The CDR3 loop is CASGTTGGVLNTEAFF. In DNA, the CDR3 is TGTGCCAGCGGGACAACGGGCGGAGTCTTGAACACTGAAGCTTTCTTT.

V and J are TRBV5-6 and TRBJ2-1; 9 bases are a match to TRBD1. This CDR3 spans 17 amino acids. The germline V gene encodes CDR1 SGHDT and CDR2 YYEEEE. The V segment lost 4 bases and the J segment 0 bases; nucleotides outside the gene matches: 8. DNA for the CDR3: TGTGCCAGCAGCCCCGACAGGGGGGCAAGCTCCTACAATGAGCAGTTCTTC. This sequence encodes CASSPDRGASSYNEQFF.

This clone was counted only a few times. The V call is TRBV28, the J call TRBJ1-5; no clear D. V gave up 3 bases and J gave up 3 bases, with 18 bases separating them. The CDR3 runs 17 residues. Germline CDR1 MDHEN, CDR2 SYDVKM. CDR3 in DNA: TGTGCCAGCAGTTTCCCGATTTCGACAAAGTACAATCAGCCCCAGCATTTT. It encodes CASSFPISTKYNQPQHF.

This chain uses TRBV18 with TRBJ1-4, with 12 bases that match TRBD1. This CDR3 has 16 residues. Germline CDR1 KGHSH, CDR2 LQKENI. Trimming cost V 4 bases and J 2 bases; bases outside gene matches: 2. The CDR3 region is CASSHGTGGTNEKLFF. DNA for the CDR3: TGTGCCAGCTCACACGGGACAGGGGGCACTAATGAAAAACTGTTTTTT. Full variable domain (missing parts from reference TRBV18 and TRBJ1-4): NAGVMQNPRHLVRRRGQEARLRCSPMKGHSHVYWYRQLPEEGLKFMVYLQKENIIDESGMPKERFSAEFPKEGPSILRIQQVVRGDSAAYFCASSHGTGGTNEKLFFGSGTQLSVL.

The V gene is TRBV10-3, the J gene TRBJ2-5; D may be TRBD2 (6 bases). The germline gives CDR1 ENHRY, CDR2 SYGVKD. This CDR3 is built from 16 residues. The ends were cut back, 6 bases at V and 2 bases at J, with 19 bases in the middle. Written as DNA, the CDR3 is TGTGCCATCAGGGGGGGTTTGAGGGGAATACAAGAGACCCAGTACTTC. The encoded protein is CAIRGGLRGIQETQYF.

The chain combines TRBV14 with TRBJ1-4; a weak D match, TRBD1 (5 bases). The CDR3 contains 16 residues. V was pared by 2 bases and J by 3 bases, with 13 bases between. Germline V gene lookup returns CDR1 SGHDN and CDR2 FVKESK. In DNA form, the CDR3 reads TGTGCCAGCAGCCAATTCGGGGGTCTCGCTAATGAAAAACTGTTTTTT. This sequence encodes CASSQFGGLANEKLFF.

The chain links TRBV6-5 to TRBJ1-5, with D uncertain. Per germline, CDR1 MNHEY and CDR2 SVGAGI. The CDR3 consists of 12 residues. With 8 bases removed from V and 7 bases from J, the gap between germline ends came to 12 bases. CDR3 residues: CASLTGWQPQHF. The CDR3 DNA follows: TGTGCCAGCCTAACGGGTTGGCAGCCCCAGCATTTT.

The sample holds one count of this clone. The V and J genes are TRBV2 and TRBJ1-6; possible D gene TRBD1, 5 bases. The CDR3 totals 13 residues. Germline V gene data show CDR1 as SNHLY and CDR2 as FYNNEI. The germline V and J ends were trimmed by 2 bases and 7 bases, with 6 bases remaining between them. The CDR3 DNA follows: TGTGCCAGCAGTGAACGACAGAATTCACCCCTCCACTTT. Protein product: CASSERQNSPLHF.

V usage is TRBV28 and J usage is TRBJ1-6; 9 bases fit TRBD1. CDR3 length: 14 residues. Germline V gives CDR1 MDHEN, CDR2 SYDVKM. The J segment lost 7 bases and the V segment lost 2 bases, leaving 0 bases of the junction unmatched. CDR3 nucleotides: TGTGCCAGCAGTTTAGGGACAGGGAATTCACCCCTCCACTTT. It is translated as CASSLGTGNSPLHF.